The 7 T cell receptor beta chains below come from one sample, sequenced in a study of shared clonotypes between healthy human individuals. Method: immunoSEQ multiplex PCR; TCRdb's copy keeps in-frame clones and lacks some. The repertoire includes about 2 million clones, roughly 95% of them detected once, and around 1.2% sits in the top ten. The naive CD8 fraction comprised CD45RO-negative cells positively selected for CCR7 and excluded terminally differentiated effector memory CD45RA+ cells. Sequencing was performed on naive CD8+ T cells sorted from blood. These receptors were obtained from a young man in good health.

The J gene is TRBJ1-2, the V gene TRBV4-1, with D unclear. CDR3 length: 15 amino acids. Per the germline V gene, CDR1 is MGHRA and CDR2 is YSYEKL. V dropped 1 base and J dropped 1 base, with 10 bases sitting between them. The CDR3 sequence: CASSQGHKLNYGYTF. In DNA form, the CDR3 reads TGCGCCAGCAGCCAAGGACATAAACTTAACTATGGCTACACCTTC.

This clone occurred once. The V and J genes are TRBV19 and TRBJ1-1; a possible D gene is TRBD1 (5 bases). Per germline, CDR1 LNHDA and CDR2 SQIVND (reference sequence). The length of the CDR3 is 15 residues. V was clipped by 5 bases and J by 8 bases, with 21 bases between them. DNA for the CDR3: TGTGCCAGTAGTTCAATCTCTGGAGGGACGACGGAAGCTTTCTTT. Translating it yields CASSSISGGTTEAFF.

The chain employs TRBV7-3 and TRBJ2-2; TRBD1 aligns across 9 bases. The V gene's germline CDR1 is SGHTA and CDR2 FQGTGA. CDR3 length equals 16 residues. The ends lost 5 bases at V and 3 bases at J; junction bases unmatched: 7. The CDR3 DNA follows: TGTGCCAGCAGCACCGGACAGGGGAGGTACACCGGGGAGCTGTTTTTT. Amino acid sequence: CASSTGQGRYTGELFF.

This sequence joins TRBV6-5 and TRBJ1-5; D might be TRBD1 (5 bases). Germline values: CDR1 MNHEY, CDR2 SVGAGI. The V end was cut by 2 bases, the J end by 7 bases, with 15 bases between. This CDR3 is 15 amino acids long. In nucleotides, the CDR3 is TGTGCCAGCAGTTACAGCTTCGGGGGTGAGCAGCCCCAGCATTTT. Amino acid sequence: CASSYSFGGEQPQHF.

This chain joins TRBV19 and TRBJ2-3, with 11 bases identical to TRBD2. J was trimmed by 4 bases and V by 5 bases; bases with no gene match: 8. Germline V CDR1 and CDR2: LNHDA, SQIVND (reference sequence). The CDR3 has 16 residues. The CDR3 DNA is TGTGCCAGTAGTCTTAGCGGGACTAGCGGTTCAGATACGCAGTATTTT. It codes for CASSLSGTSGSDTQYF.

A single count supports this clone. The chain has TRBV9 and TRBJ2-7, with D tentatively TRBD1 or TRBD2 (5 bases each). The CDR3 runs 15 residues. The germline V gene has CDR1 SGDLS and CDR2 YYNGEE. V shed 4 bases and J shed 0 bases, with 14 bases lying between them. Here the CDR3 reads CASSTGPLSSYEQYF. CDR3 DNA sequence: TGTGCCAGCAGCACGGGACCATTAAGCTCCTACGAGCAGTACTTC.

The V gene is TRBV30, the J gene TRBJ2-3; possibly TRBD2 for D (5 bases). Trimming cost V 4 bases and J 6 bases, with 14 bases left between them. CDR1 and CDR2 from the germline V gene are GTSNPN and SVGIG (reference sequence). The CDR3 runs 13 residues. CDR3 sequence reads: CAWNTLRGDTQYF. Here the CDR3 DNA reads TGTGCCTGGAATACTCTGCGAGGGGATACGCAGTATTTT.